Included here is one TCR beta chain sequence, with context. Its antigen is unidentified. The CDR3 is 16 residues long. CDR1 is SGHRS and CDR2 is YFSETQ in the germline V gene. Trimming at V came to 7 bases and at J to 4 bases, leaving 14 bases not matched to a gene. The data are from a study of siplizumab effects on memory and regulatory T cells. Study conclusions and caveats: Naive T cells appeared more varied than memory cells and looked like key alloresponse contributors. Alloreactive sequences tracing back to unstimulated CD4+ memory cells were significantly reduced by siplizumab. Neither a naive nor a memory phenotype was assignable to roughly 80-95% of proliferating CD4+ or CD8+ clones.

The assay looked at 80,000 to 100,000 TCR templates in each sample. Repertoires were generated with immunoSEQ multiplex PCR, while TCRdb's copy carries only in-frame clones and drops some. The sample lists about 100,000 clones; approximately 90% were seen once. Source material: CD4+ T cells sorted from blood. The chain couples TRBV5-1 to TRBJ2-5; 9 positions agree with TRBD1. This clonotype was obtained from a human donor in good health. Here the CDR3 reads CASRLEGTGKGETQYF. The CDR3 nucleotides are TGCGCCAGCCGTCTCGAGGGGACAGGGAAAGGAGAGACCCAGTACTTC.